One sample yielded the 32 T cell receptor beta chains listed below, sequenced in a study of early T cells in non-severe SARS-CoV-2 infection. TCRdb reprocessed the 5' RACE reads with MiXCR, giving one entry per CDR3 protein. The table records 40,000 to 60,000 distinct CDR3 sequences, roughly 6% of them present only once. Material: whole blood, obtained at baseline. The receptor source for this set is an adult who was a healthcare worker with PCR-confirmed SARS-CoV-2 infection or an uninfected control (not recorded which).

There are many counts of this clonotype. V gene TRBV9 combines with J gene TRBJ2-5; perhaps TRBD1 as D (6 bases). The germline V gene has CDR1 SGDLS and CDR2 YYNGEE. The V gene lost 2 bases and the J gene lost 1 base, with 12 bases spanning the gap. The length of the CDR3 is 15 residues. CDR3 sequence (DNA): TGTGCCAGCAGCGTCTTCGGGACATTCCAAGAGACCCAGTACTTC. Translated: CASSVFGTFQETQYF. The entire variable domain, with the rest obtained from reference TRBV9 and TRBJ2-5, is as follows: DSGVTQTPKHLITATGQRVTLRCSPRSGDLSVYWYQQSLDQGLQFLIQYYNGEERAKGNILERFSAQQFPDLHSELNLSSLELGDSALYFCASSVFGTFQETQYFGPGTRLLVL.

The rearrangement links TRBV12-3 or TRBV12-4 to TRBJ1-4; D not resolved. Deletions cut 5 bases from V and 8 bases from J, with 15 bases between. The CDR3 sequence is 14 residues long. The CDR3 here is CASSTTSRWEKLFF. The CDR3 DNA reads TGTGCCAGCAGTACCACGTCGCGGTGGGAAAAACTGTTTTTT.

This clonotype has more than one count but fewer than ten. The rearrangement uses TRBV27 and TRBJ1-1; TRBD1 is a possible D gene (5 bases). CDR1 and CDR2 from the germline V gene are MNHEY and SMNVEV (reference sequence). V was pared by 2 bases and J by 5 bases, with 6 bases between. This CDR3 has 12 amino acids. CDR3 DNA sequence: TGTGCCAGCAGTTTACCAGGGACTGAAGCTTTCTTT. The encoded protein is CASSLPGTEAFF.

This clonotype was counted only a few times. The V gene is TRBV2, the J gene TRBJ2-3; D possibly corresponds to TRBD2 (5 bases). Germline loops: CDR1 SNHLY, CDR2 FYNNEI. V dropped 5 bases and J dropped 1 base, with 19 bases sitting between them. CDR3 length: 17 amino acids. Written as DNA, the CDR3 is TGTGCCAGCAGTCCCGGGGAAGCGGAGGCAGGCACAGATACGCAGTATTTT. It encodes CASSPGEAEAGTDTQYF.

By proportion, this clonotype is medium-sized. V usage is TRBV7-9 and J usage is TRBJ2-7; D uncertain. In germline, CDR1 is SEHNR, CDR2 FQNEAQ (reference sequence). CDR3 length: 12 amino acids. The germline V and J ends were trimmed by 2 bases and 3 bases, with 5 bases remaining between them. This chain's CDR3 is CASSLILYEQYF. The CDR3 coding sequence is TGTGCCAGCAGCTTAATCCTCTACGAGCAGTACTTC.

V is TRBV4-2 and J is TRBJ1-4; 7 nucleotides align to TRBD1. Germline V gene data show CDR1 as LGHNA and CDR2 as YNFKEQ. This CDR3 contains 14 residues. The V and J ends lost 5 bases and 2 bases, in that order; junction bases with no gene match: 2. In DNA, the CDR3 is TGTGCCAGCAGCTGGGACAGCACTAATGAAAAACTGTTTTTT. It translates to CASSWDSTNEKLFF.

The J gene is TRBJ1-3, the V gene TRBV18; no reliable D call. The germline V and J ends were trimmed by 0 bases and 0 bases, with 6 bases remaining between them. The V gene's germline CDR1 is KGHSH and CDR2 LQKENI. The CDR3 totals 15 residues. The CDR3 DNA is TGTGCCAGCTCACCACCAGCGGGCTCTGGAAACACCATATATTTT. It translates to CASSPPAGSGNTIYF.

This clonotype was seen a handful of times. The V call is TRBV4-1, the J call TRBJ2-7; 9 bases fit TRBD1. This CDR3 has 16 residues. V gave up 4 bases and J gave up 0 bases; unmatched junction bases: 7. Germline-derived CDR1 and CDR2 are MGHRA and YSYEKL. The CDR3 spells CASSRSGTGISYEQYF. The CDR3 coding sequence is TGCGCCAGCAGCCGTTCCGGGACAGGGATCTCCTACGAGCAGTACTTC.

The chain has TRBV20-1 and TRBJ2-1, with D uncertain. Germline loops: CDR1 DFQATT, CDR2 SNEGSKA (reference sequence). Trimming pared 6 bases from V and 10 bases from J, leaving 28 bases between. The CDR3 length is 16 residues. CDR3 DNA sequence: TGCAGTGCAAGGAAGATGTTGGGATGGACCTCACGGGAGCAGTTCTTC. Amino acids: CSARKMLGWTSREQFF.

The chain links TRBV11-2 to TRBJ2-1; 8 bases fit TRBD1. V lost 5 bases to trimming and J lost 1 base; unmatched junction nucleotides: 4. Germline assignment: CDR1 SGHAT and CDR2 FQNNGV. This CDR3 comprises 15 residues. The CDR3 spells CASSLDRGSYNEQFF. DNA for the CDR3: TGTGCCAGCAGCCTCGACAGGGGATCCTACAATGAGCAGTTCTTC.

This clonotype was recorded many times. The chain has TRBV11-2 and TRBJ2-7; 9 bases map to TRBD1. The CDR3 extends over 16 amino acids. After removal of 5 bases from V and 2 bases from J, the junction contained 10 bases not matched to a gene. The V gene's germline CDR1 is SGHAT and CDR2 FQNNGV. The CDR3 spells CASSAIYTGGTYEQYF. The CDR3 coding sequence is TGTGCCAGCAGCGCTATATATACAGGGGGCACCTACGAGCAGTACTTC.

The genes are TRBV7-8 and TRBJ1-5, with a tentative D call TRBD1 (6 bases). With 7 bases removed from V and 0 bases from J, the gap between germline ends came to 16 bases. This CDR3 contains 16 residues. Germline V gene data show CDR1 as SGHVS and CDR2 as FQNEAQ. This CDR3 reads CASTYGRGLSNQPQHF. The CDR3 DNA reads TGTGCCAGCACCTACGGCAGGGGACTTAGCAATCAGCCCCAGCATTTT.

This clonotype was counted only a few times. V usage is TRBV19 and J usage is TRBJ2-2; TRBD1 aligns across 9 bases. The CDR3 loop spans 15 amino acids. From germline, CDR1 is LNHDA and CDR2 SQIVND (reference sequence). The trim removed 5 bases at V and 4 bases at J, leaving 5 bases unmatched. CDR3 amino acids: CASSVNRGPTGELFF. In DNA form, the CDR3 reads TGTGCCAGTAGTGTCAACAGGGGGCCCACCGGGGAGCTGTTTTTT.

This clonotype ranks as medium-sized (0.01 to 0.1%). Here the CDR3 DNA reads TGTGCCAGCAGCCAGGGACAGCGGGGCAATCAGCCCCAGCATTTT. The encoded protein is CASSQGQRGNQPQHF. The chain is built from TRBV11-2 and TRBJ1-5; 7 positions match TRBD1. The CDR3 extends over 15 amino acids. CDR1 is SGHAT, CDR2 FQNNGV, per germline. Trimming took 5 bases from V and 2 from J; bases not matched to a gene: 6.

The chain joins TRBV7-2 to TRBJ2-2; TRBD1 might be the D (6 bases). The V gene's germline CDR1 is SGHTA and CDR2 FQGNSA. The CDR3 consists of 14 residues. The V gene lost 8 bases and the J gene lost 6 bases, with 16 bases spanning the gap. CDR3 sequence (DNA): TGTGCCAGCCTTCAGGGGAGTTGGGCCGGGGAGCTGTTTTTT. The encoded protein is CASLQGSWAGELFF.

The chain recombines TRBV5-1 with TRBJ2-5; no firm D call. The germline V gene has CDR1 SGHRS and CDR2 YFSETQ. Trimming took off 5 bases at V and 2 bases at J, with 13 bases between the two ends. This CDR3 comprises 14 residues. CDR3 residues: CASSLQPSQETQYF. The CDR3 coding sequence is TGCGCCAGCAGTCTGCAGCCCAGTCAAGAGACCCAGTACTTC.

This clonotype was seen repeatedly, ten times or more. The chain recombines TRBV3-1 with TRBJ1-5, with a tentative D call TRBD1 (5 bases). V lost 0 bases to trimming and J lost 0 bases, with 9 bases between them. Germline V gene sequence: CDR1 LGHDT, CDR2 YNNKEL (reference sequence). This CDR3 has 16 residues. CDR3 loop: CASSQDREYSNQPQHF. For the CDR3, the DNA is TGTGCCAGCAGCCAAGACAGGGAGTATAGCAATCAGCCCCAGCATTTT.

This clonotype has just a few counts. V is TRBV7-9 and J is TRBJ1-3, with no clear D. CDR1 and CDR2 from the germline V gene are SEHNR and FQNEAQ (reference sequence). The CDR3 covers 15 residues. V lost 6 bases to trimming and J lost 1 base, with 13 bases between them. The DNA for the CDR3 is TGTGCCAGCAGTCACAATAGGATGTCTGGAAACACCATATATTTT. Its translation is CASSHNRMSGNTIYF.

This clonotype appeared a few times. The chain recombines TRBV4-2 with TRBJ2-7; D is possibly TRBD2 (6 bases). The germline V gene encodes CDR1 LGHNA and CDR2 YNFKEQ. Trimming pared 3 bases from V and 0 bases from J, leaving 12 bases between. The CDR3 has 15 amino acids. The CDR3 bases are TGTGCCAGCAGCCATAGACTAGAGGCCTCCTACGAGCAGTACTTC. It translates to CASSHRLEASYEQYF.

This clonotype was counted only a few times. This chain joins TRBV10-2 and TRBJ2-1; tentative D call: TRBD2 (5 bases). Trimming removed 5 bases from V and 4 bases from J, with 15 bases in between. CDR1 is WSHSY and CDR2 is SAAADI in the germline V gene. The CDR3 covers 15 residues. CDR3 sequence (DNA): TGCGCCAGCAGTCCCCTAGCAGGATATTACAATGAGCAGTTCTTC. This encodes CASSPLAGYYNEQFF.

This clonotype was observed at least ten times. The chain joins TRBV7-2 to TRBJ2-5, with TRBD1 matching 9 bases. V was pared by 5 bases and J by 5 bases, with 12 bases of the junction left unmatched. The CDR3 consists of 16 residues. CDR1 is SGHTA and CDR2 is FQGNSA in the germline V gene. CDR3 coding DNA: TGTGCCAGCAGCGGGAGTAGGACAGGGGTGGTGGAGACCCAGTACTTC. Protein product: CASSGSRTGVVETQYF. Full variable domain (remainder filled in from reference TRBV7-2 and TRBJ2-5): GAGVSQSPSNKVTEKGKDVELRCDPISGHTALYWYRQSLGQGLEFLIYFQGNSAPDKSGLPSDRFSAERTGGSVSTLTIQRTQQEDSAVYLCASSGSRTGVVETQYFGPGTRLLVL.

There are a few counts of this clonotype. The chain recombines TRBV6-6 with TRBJ1-2, with D uncertain. Germline CDR1 and CDR2: MNHNY and SVGAGI (reference sequence). This CDR3 is built from 15 residues. V shed 2 bases and J shed 4 bases, with 14 bases lying between them. This CDR3 reads CASSYAMAALYGYTF. CDR3 DNA sequence: TGTGCCAGCAGTTACGCCATGGCTGCACTCTATGGCTACACCTTC.

V usage is TRBV27 and J usage is TRBJ2-7; 7 bases are shared with TRBD2. The junction had 14 bases not matched to a gene; V was cut back by 10 bases and J by 2 bases. The CDR3 is 15 residues long. Germline values: CDR1 MNHEY, CDR2 SMNVEV (reference sequence). The CDR3 DNA reads as TGTGCCACCCTATTGGGGGGGGACTCCACCTACGAGCAGTACTTC. Translated, it gives CATLLGGDSTYEQYF.

This clonotype came up many times. The V call is TRBV5-1, the J call TRBJ2-2; the D is unclear. Germline-derived CDR1 and CDR2 are SGHRS and YFSETQ. This CDR3 region has 12 residues. Trimming took 5 bases from V and 6 from J, leaving 8 bases between them. CDR3 DNA sequence: TGCGCCAGCAGGACCCTGGCCGGGGAGCTGTTTTTT. Translation: CASRTLAGELFF.

The CDR3 loop reads CASSQGLTPSTDTQYF. The CDR3 DNA sequence: TGTGCCAGCAGCCAAGGGCTAACTCCTAGCACAGATACGCAGTATTTT. The V call is TRBV7-9, the J call TRBJ2-3; D is uncertain. CDR3 size: 16 residues. Trimming left V 5 bases short and J 0 bases short, with 15 bases between. Per germline, CDR1 SEHNR and CDR2 FQNEAQ (reference sequence).

This clonotype was picked up many times. The V call is TRBV7-2, the J call TRBJ2-1, with D possibly being TRBD1 (5 bases). V lost 1 base, J lost 2 bases, and 12 bases lay in between. The CDR3 extends over 16 amino acids. Per germline, CDR1 SGHTA and CDR2 FQGNSA. Written as DNA, the CDR3 is TGTGCCAGCAGCTTAGGGGGCCGTCCTACCTACAATGAGCAGTTCTTC. This sequence encodes CASSLGGRPTYNEQFF.

This clonotype was detected ten times or more. In DNA, the CDR3 is TGTGCCTGGAGTTCGTTCGGGGCGCATCAGCCCCAGCATTTT. This encodes CAWSSFGAHQPQHF. J is TRBJ1-5 and V is TRBV30; tentatively, D is TRBD1 (5 bases). The CDR3 extends over 14 amino acids. Trimming pared 2 bases from V and 5 bases from J, leaving 13 bases between. CDR1 is GTSNPN and CDR2 is SVGIG in the germline V gene (reference sequence). The entire variable domain, with the rest obtained from reference TRBV30 and TRBJ1-5, is as follows: SQTIHQWPATLVQPVGSPLSLECTVEGTSNPNLYWYRQAAGRGLQLLFYSVGIGQISSEVPQNLSASRPQDRQFILSSKKLLLSDSGFYLCAWSSFGAHQPQHFGDGTRLSIL.

This clonotype was observed at least ten times. The chain uses TRBV3-1 and TRBJ2-7; D not resolved. There are 12 residues in the CDR3. The V gene lost 4 bases and the J gene lost 5 bases, with 9 bases spanning the gap. Germline CDR1 is LGHDT and CDR2 is YNNKEL (reference sequence). The CDR3 is CASSLQTDEQYF. The CDR3 coding sequence is TGTGCCAGCAGCCTCCAGACGGACGAGCAGTACTTC.

This clonotype was observed many times. This chain connects TRBV3-1 to TRBJ2-1, with 7 bases lining up with TRBD2. The germline gives CDR1 LGHDT, CDR2 YNNKEL (reference sequence). V shed 4 bases and J 5 bases; nucleotides not matched to a gene: 8. This CDR3 is built from 15 residues. The CDR3 spells CASSPAGTNNNEQFF. The CDR3 bases are TGTGCCAGCAGCCCCGCCGGGACTAATAACAATGAGCAGTTCTTC.

The chain combines TRBV5-6 with TRBJ2-1, with 8 positions matching TRBD1. The CDR3 extends over 17 amino acids. Germline V lookup: CDR1 SGHDT, CDR2 YYEEEE. V lost 0 bases, J lost 4 bases, and 9 bases stayed unmatched. Here the CDR3 DNA reads TGTGCCAGCAGCTTGGCACTGGGACAGGACGAGTACAATGAGCAGTTCTTC. Translated: CASSLALGQDEYNEQFF.

This clonotype was counted ten times or more. The chain uses TRBV29-1 and TRBJ2-5, with 8 bases fitting TRBD1. The germline V gene encodes CDR1 SQVTM and CDR2 ANQGSEA. The CDR3 loop spans 15 amino acids. V lost 1 base, J lost 4 bases, and 8 bases stayed unmatched. The CDR3 reads CSVEAQGETRETQYF. In nucleotides, the CDR3 is TGCAGCGTTGAAGCACAGGGGGAGACTAGAGAGACCCAGTACTTC.

This clonotype was detected many times. The rearrangement joins TRBV30 to TRBJ2-7, with 7 bases identical to TRBD2. The CDR3 contains 13 residues. The germline CDR1 and CDR2 sequences are GTSNPN and SVGIG (reference sequence). The trim removed 5 bases at V and 2 bases at J, leaving 6 bases unmatched. The CDR3 is CAWDSGFAYEQYF. The CDR3, as DNA: TGTGCCTGGGATAGCGGGTTCGCCTACGAGCAGTACTTC.